The 21 T cell receptor beta chains presented below share a single source sample, sequenced in a study of cytomegalovirus exposure and HLA in healthy donors (TCRdb year 2017). Libraries were made using the immunoSEQ multiplex PCR assay. This immuneACCESS table, as held by TCRdb, lists in-frame sequences with V and J called but not all clones. Of the missing ones, under half trace to an unresolved V gene in checked studies; the others have no known cause. This sample gives about 130,000 clones in total; roughly nine tenths of them show up just once. Over 9% of the sample is in the top ten clones. Sequenced material: PBMCs. These receptors were taken from a woman aged 18-29 years in good health and CMV-seropositive.

The V call is TRBV7-8, the J call TRBJ1-5; D might be TRBD1 (5 bases). V was clipped by 2 bases and J by 2 bases, with 7 bases between them. The germline V gene encodes CDR1 SGHVS and CDR2 FQNEAQ. CDR3 length equals 14 residues. The CDR3: CASSLTGGNQPQHF. The CDR3 region has the DNA TGTGCCAGCAGCTTAACAGGAGGCAATCAGCCCCAGCATTTT.

Remarks on this clone: This sample also contains other DNA sequences that code for the same CDR3. The rearrangement links TRBV5-1 to TRBJ1-5, with TRBD1 matching 7 bases. The ends lost 0 bases at V and 0 bases at J; junction bases unmatched: 0. Germline V lookup: CDR1 SGHRS, CDR2 YFSETQ. The CDR3 covers 15 residues. The CDR3 protein is CASSLGTGSNQPQHF. In DNA form, the CDR3 reads TGCGCCAGCAGCTTGGGGACAGGTAGCAATCAGCCCCAGCATTTT.

This chain links TRBV4-3 with TRBJ2-1; no firm D call. Germline V gene data show CDR1 as LGHNA and CDR2 as YSLEER. The V end was cut by 0 bases, the J end by 0 bases, with 9 bases between. CDR3 length: 16 amino acids. CDR3 bases: TGCGCCAGCAGCCAAGATGGCCGCAGCTCCTACAATGAGCAGTTCTTC. It encodes CASSQDGRSSYNEQFF.

The gene calls are TRBV18 and TRBJ2-5, with 8 bases identical to TRBD1. With 1 base clipped from V and 2 bases from J, the junction kept 9 bases outside the gene matches. In germline, CDR1 is KGHSH, CDR2 LQKENI. The CDR3 length is 17 residues. CDR3 in amino acids: CASSPLGQGQGQETQYF. The CDR3 region has the DNA TGTGCCAGCTCACCACTAGGACAGGGTCAGGGTCAAGAGACCCAGTACTTC.

J is TRBJ1-2 and V is TRBV2, with D hard to call. From germline, CDR1 is SNHLY and CDR2 FYNNEI. V shed 0 bases and J shed 8 bases, with 10 bases lying between them. This CDR3 is built from 13 residues. CDR3 in amino acids: CASSEAYGVGYTF. The CDR3 DNA sequence: TGTGCCAGCAGTGAAGCCTACGGGGTAGGCTACACCTTC.

The V call is TRBV29-1, the J call TRBJ1-2; D call uncertain. Trimming shortened V by 7 bases and J by 10 bases, and 22 bases separated the two germline ends. Per germline, CDR1 SQVTM and CDR2 ANQGSEA. CDR3 size: 13 residues. The CDR3 reads CSAPASGPFDYTF. DNA for the CDR3: TGCAGCGCACCCGCTTCGGGTCCGTTTGACTACACCTTC.

The chain uses TRBV15 and TRBJ1-3; D gene unclear. Per the germline V gene, CDR1 is LNHNV and CDR2 is YYDKDF (reference sequence). Trimming pared 0 bases from V and 4 bases from J, leaving 22 bases between. CDR3 size: 19 residues. CDR3 nucleotides: TGTGCCACCAGCAGAGAGGGTCCCAGCCTTTTAGCTGCCGGAAACACCATATATTTT. As protein: CATSREGPSLLAAGNTIYF.

The chain carries TRBV15 and TRBJ2-5, with a weak D call TRBD1 (5 bases). The germline V and J ends were trimmed by 0 bases and 3 bases, with 8 bases remaining between them. CDR3 length equals 14 residues. CDR1 is LNHNV, CDR2 YYDKDF, per germline (reference sequence). The CDR3 nucleotides read TGTGCCACCAGCAGAGATCGACAGAAAGAGACCCAGTACTTC. Protein: CATSRDRQKETQYF.

The rearrangement joins TRBV7-8 to TRBJ2-5, with 8 bases identical to TRBD2. The CDR3 totals 17 residues. The J segment lost 0 bases and the V segment lost 6 bases, leaving 12 bases of the junction unmatched. The V gene's germline CDR1 is SGHVS and CDR2 FQNEAQ. In nucleotides, the CDR3 is TGTGCCAGCAGACCCCCAGACGGGAGGGTAAACCAAGAGACCCAGTACTTC. It encodes CASRPPDGRVNQETQYF.

The gene calls are TRBV5-1 and TRBJ1-4; D is possibly TRBD1 (6 bases). Trimming pared 2 bases from V and 1 base from J, leaving 9 bases between. Germline assignment: CDR1 SGHRS and CDR2 YFSETQ. The CDR3 has 15 residues. CDR3 DNA: TGCGCCAGCAGCTTAGGACAGCAAACTAATGAAAAACTGTTTTTT. It specifies CASSLGQQTNEKLFF.

The chain couples TRBV7-3 to TRBJ2-4; TRBD2 matches 7 bases. The CDR3 is 16 amino acids. With 2 bases clipped from V and 4 bases from J, the junction kept 8 bases outside the gene matches. Germline CDR1 is SGHTA and CDR2 is FQGTGA. This CDR3 reads CASSLLTGGRKNIQYF. CDR3 nucleotides: TGTGCCAGCAGCTTATTAACGGGGGGAAGGAAAAACATTCAGTACTTC.

This clone is judged medium-sized (0.01 to 0.1%). The genes are TRBV7-8 and TRBJ2-7; 8 bases are shared with TRBD1. J gave up 0 bases and V 5 bases, and 6 bases lay outside the gene matches. This CDR3 spans 15 amino acids. Germline V gives CDR1 SGHVS, CDR2 FQNEAQ. For the CDR3, the DNA is TGTGCCAGCAGCGAAGCAGGGGGCGGCTCCTACGAGCAGTACTTC. Its translation: CASSEAGGGSYEQYF.

V is TRBV28 and J is TRBJ2-6; a possible D gene is TRBD2 (5 bases). This CDR3 has 15 amino acids. Looked up from germline, CDR1 is MDHEN and CDR2 is SYDVKM. Trimming cost V 6 bases and J 2 bases, with 11 bases left between them. CDR3 nucleotides: TGTGCCAGCAGGGGTCGGGGAGCTGGGGCCAACGTCCTGACTTTC. This codes for CASRGRGAGANVLTF.

The chain links TRBV7-2 to TRBJ2-7, with 9 nucleotides matching TRBD2. CDR1 and CDR2 from the germline V gene are SGHTA and FQGNSA. The ends lost 1 base at V and 7 bases at J; junction bases unmatched: 8. The CDR3 is made up of 15 amino acids. For the CDR3, the DNA is TGTGCCAGCAGCTTAGATGGCGGGGGGGCACGAGAGCAGTACTTC. Translation: CASSLDGGGAREQYF.

The rearrangement joins TRBV13 to TRBJ2-1, with 10 bases lining up with TRBD2. CDR3 size: 19 residues. Trimming at V came to 1 base and at J to 4 bases, leaving 13 bases not matched to a gene. CDR1 PRHDT and CDR2 FYEKMQ come from the germline V gene (reference sequence). CDR3 amino acids: CASSLDGTSGGAPYNEQFF. Here the CDR3 DNA reads TGTGCCAGCAGCTTAGATGGTACAAGCGGGGGGGCCCCATACAATGAGCAGTTCTTC. The whole variable domain, remainder taken from reference TRBV13 and TRBJ2-1, is AAGVIQSPRHLIKEKRETATLKCYPIPRHDTVYWYQQGPGQDPQFLISFYEKMQSDKGSIPDRFSAQQFSDYHSELNMSSLELGDSALYFCASSLDGTSGGAPYNEQFFGPGTRLTVL.

The V and J genes are TRBV5-1 and TRBJ2-1; the match to TRBD1 covers 9 bases. The J segment lost 4 bases and the V segment lost 2 bases, leaving 4 bases of the junction unmatched. CDR1 and CDR2 (germline): SGHRS, YFSETQ. The CDR3 extends over 15 amino acids. The CDR3 loop reads CASSFDRGGYNEQFF. The CDR3 DNA reads as TGCGCCAGCAGCTTCGACAGGGGGGGTTACAATGAGCAGTTCTTC.

As to this clone: Different DNA sequences within this sample yield the same CDR3. The chain recombines TRBV7-8 with TRBJ1-2, with TRBD1 identical over 8 bases. The CDR3 consists of 13 residues. CDR1 is SGHVS and CDR2 is FQNEAQ in the germline V gene. V lost 5 bases to trimming and J lost 4 bases; unmatched junction nucleotides: 3. The CDR3 loop is CASSATGVYGYTF. The DNA of the CDR3 is TGTGCCAGCAGCGCGACAGGGGTCTATGGCTACACCTTC. The full variable domain, completed using reference TRBV7-8 and TRBJ1-2, is GAGVSQSPRYKVAKRGQDVALRCDPISGHVSLFWYQQALGQGPEFLTYFQNEAQLDKSGLPSDRFFAERPEGSVSTLKIQRTQQEDSAVYLCASSATGVYGYTFGSGTRLTVV.

The table lists this clone with a count of one. V gene TRBV4-1 combines with J gene TRBJ2-2; 9 bases agree with TRBD2. The V and J ends lost 1 base and 2 bases, in that order; junction bases with no gene match: 8. Germline assignment: CDR1 MGHRA and CDR2 YSYEKL. The CDR3 spans 18 residues. The CDR3 protein is CASSQVVSGGANTGELFF. The CDR3 bases are TGCGCCAGCAGCCAAGTCGTTAGCGGGGGCGCAAACACCGGGGAGCTGTTTTTT.

The chain uses TRBV7-8 and TRBJ1-2; TRBD1 matches at 10 bases. Looked up from germline, CDR1 is SGHVS and CDR2 is FQNEAQ. This CDR3 spans 13 amino acids. The ends lost 5 bases at V and 7 bases at J; junction bases unmatched: 4. CDR3 nucleotides: TGTGCCAGCAGCCGGGACAGGGGAAGTGGCTACACCTTC. Translation: CASSRDRGSGYTF.

CDR3 loop: CSTVLDRGTEAFF. Written as DNA, the CDR3 is TGCAGCACCGTTCTCGATCGAGGGACTGAAGCTTTCTTT. V is TRBV29-1 and J is TRBJ1-1, with no clear D. From germline, CDR1 is SQVTM and CDR2 ANQGSEA. The CDR3 covers 13 residues. Deletions cut 8 bases from V and 5 bases from J, with 18 bases between. Combining the CDR3 with reference TRBV29-1 and TRBJ1-1 gives the whole variable domain SAVISQKPSRDICQRGTSLTIQCQVDSQVTMMFWYRQQPGQSLTLIATANQGSEATYESGFVIDKFPISRPNLTFSTLTVSNMSPEDSSIYLCSTVLDRGTEAFFGQGTRLTVV.

The CDR3 region has the DNA TGTGCCAGTAGGCAACAGAGCCTCTATGGCTACACCTTC. Residues: CASRQQSLYGYTF. V is TRBV19 and J is TRBJ1-2; no firm D call. CDR1 and CDR2 from the germline V gene are LNHDA and SQIVND (reference sequence). With 6 bases removed from V and 4 bases from J, the gap between germline ends came to 12 bases. The CDR3 consists of 13 residues.